One and the same sample provided the 15 T cell receptor beta chains below, sequenced in a study of T cell changes during pregnancy in multiple sclerosis. Clones were read by immunoSEQ multiplex PCR, and TCRdb kept only the in-frame ones, dropping some. This repertoire shows approximately 80,000 clones, 85% to 95% found once; its top ten account for more than 0.75%. Material: peripheral blood, obtained in the second trimester of pregnancy. Source of these receptors: a female donor in good health, enrolled as a control in a pregnancy study.

The chain joins TRBV7-2 to TRBJ2-1, with D possibly being TRBD1 (5 bases). Trimming removed 4 bases from V and 8 bases from J, with 18 bases in between. Germline-derived CDR1 and CDR2 are SGHTA and FQGNSA. This CDR3 has 15 amino acids. The CDR3 DNA sequence: TGTGCCAGCAGCTCGCAGGGCGGTCACTTCGATGAGCAGTTCTTC. Its translation: CASSSQGGHFDEQFF.

The chain links TRBV28 to TRBJ1-5; 7 nucleotides align to TRBD1. The CDR3 spans 14 residues. Germline values: CDR1 MDHEN, CDR2 SYDVKM. V shed 6 bases and J 6 bases; nucleotides not matched to a gene: 8. For the CDR3, the DNA is TGTGCCAGCAGGACTACAGGGGTCCCTCAGCCCCAGCATTTT. Translated, it gives CASRTTGVPQPQHF.

V usage is TRBV30 and J usage is TRBJ1-5, with 11 bases fitting TRBD1. The V segment lost 2 bases and the J segment 6 bases; nucleotides outside the gene matches: 6. Per germline, CDR1 GTSNPN and CDR2 SVGIG (reference sequence). This CDR3 is 15 amino acids long. CDR3 residues: CAWSPGTGGLQPQHF. The CDR3 DNA reads TGTGCCTGGAGTCCAGGGACAGGGGGGCTTCAGCCCCAGCATTTT.

The table lists this clone with a count of one. The chain combines TRBV4-1 with TRBJ1-5, with a tentative D call TRBD1 (5 bases). The CDR3 has 16 amino acids. CDR1 is MGHRA, CDR2 YSYEKL, per germline. Trimming left V 0 bases short and J 4 bases short, with 13 bases between. As DNA, the CDR3 is TGCGCCAGCAGCCAAGATTTACAGGACTATAATCAGCCCCAGCATTTT. Translation gives CASSQDLQDYNQPQHF.

The chain has TRBV2 and TRBJ1-1; TRBD1 matches at 12 bases. The CDR3 consists of 15 residues. J gave up 7 bases and V 6 bases, and 9 bases lay outside the gene matches. Germline lookup yields CDR1 SNHLY and CDR2 FYNNEI. The CDR3 here is CASSQGGQGAGEAFF. As DNA, the CDR3 is TGTGCCAGCAGCCAAGGGGGACAGGGGGCTGGTGAAGCTTTCTTT.

This chain joins TRBV27 and TRBJ2-1; TRBD2 matches at 11 bases. The CDR3 consists of 14 residues. With 6 bases clipped from V and 7 bases from J, the junction kept 5 bases outside the gene matches. Per the germline V gene, CDR1 is MNHEY and CDR2 is SMNVEV (reference sequence). CDR3 in amino acids: CASRVAGGRNEQFF. The CDR3 DNA reads as TGTGCCAGCAGGGTAGCGGGAGGGAGAAATGAGCAGTTCTTC.

The chain has TRBV28 and TRBJ2-7; TRBD1 might be the D (6 bases). CDR1 and CDR2 (germline): MDHEN, SYDVKM. Trimming took 3 bases from V and 6 from J, leaving 9 bases between them. CDR3 size: 12 residues. The CDR3 DNA is TGTGCCAGCAGTTTGCTAGGGGGCGAGCAGTACTTC. This translates into CASSLLGGEQYF.

V and J are TRBV2 and TRBJ2-3; weak D call: TRBD2 (6 bases). Trimming removed 7 bases from V and 0 bases from J, with 14 bases in between. Germline CDR1 and CDR2: SNHLY and FYNNEI. This CDR3 is built from 15 residues. CDR3 DNA sequence: TGTGCCAGCACGGCGGGAAGGACTAGCACAGATACGCAGTATTTT. This encodes CASTAGRTSTDTQYF.

In its sample, this clone was seen a few times. V usage is TRBV19 and J usage is TRBJ1-1; D gene unclear. Trimming stripped 10 bases from V and 0 bases from J, with 6 bases between. Germline V gene sequence: CDR1 LNHDA, CDR2 SQIVND (reference sequence). The CDR3 sequence is 11 residues long. The CDR3 loop is CATEMNTEAFF. DNA of the CDR3: TGTGCCACCGAGATGAACACTGAAGCTTTCTTT.

V and J are TRBV7-6 and TRBJ2-3, with 10 nucleotides matching TRBD2. The germline V gene has CDR1 SGHVS and CDR2 FNYEAQ. The ends lost 1 base at V and 4 bases at J; junction bases unmatched: 8. This CDR3 has 17 amino acids. CDR3 loop: CASSLVSLAGVPDTQYF. CDR3 DNA: TGTGCCAGCAGCTTAGTCAGCCTAGCGGGAGTACCAGATACGCAGTATTTT.

This CDR3 reads CASSLAGGSGANVLTF. Here the CDR3 DNA reads TGTGCCAGCAGCCTAGCGGGAGGGTCTGGGGCCAACGTCCTGACTTTC. The rearrangement uses TRBV2 and TRBJ2-6, with 12 bases identical to TRBD2. The CDR3 length is 16 residues. Germline V gene lookup returns CDR1 SNHLY and CDR2 FYNNEI. V gave up 6 bases and J gave up 1 base; unmatched junction bases: 1.

The chain has TRBV4-1 and TRBJ1-4; 7 bases are shared with TRBD1. This CDR3 region has 16 residues. Germline V gives CDR1 MGHRA, CDR2 YSYEKL. V trimming: 3 bases; J trimming: 7 bases; junction bases outside the gene matches: 11. CDR3 DNA sequence: TGCGCCAGCAGCCACGGTAACAGGGGAAGAAGTGAAAAACTGTTTTTT. This translates into CASSHGNRGRSEKLFF.

The J gene is TRBJ1-1, the V gene TRBV5-5, with TRBD1 identical over 7 bases. The CDR3 contains 15 residues. The germline V gene has CDR1 SGHKS and CDR2 YYEKEE (reference sequence). The V gene end was trimmed by 5 bases and the J gene end by 3 bases; junction bases not matched to a gene: 10. The CDR3 protein is CASSSQQGFYTEAFF. The CDR3 coding sequence is TGTGCCAGCAGTTCCCAACAGGGGTTCTACACTGAAGCTTTCTTT.

This chain joins TRBV2 and TRBJ1-5, with D maybe TRBD1 (5 bases). Trimming took off 6 bases at V and 4 bases at J, with 13 bases between the two ends. Germline CDR1 is SNHLY and CDR2 is FYNNEI. CDR3 size: 14 residues. The DNA for the CDR3 is TGTGCCAGCAGCCAACAACGGGGGAATCAGCCCCAGCATTTT. This sequence encodes CASSQQRGNQPQHF.

V is TRBV18 and J is TRBJ1-1; D is ambiguous. The germline V gene encodes CDR1 KGHSH and CDR2 LQKENI. Trimming stripped 2 bases from V and 1 base from J, with 5 bases between. The CDR3 is made up of 13 amino acids. The DNA of the CDR3 is TGTGCCAGCTCACCAATAGAGAACACTGAAGCTTTCTTT. Protein product: CASSPIENTEAFF.